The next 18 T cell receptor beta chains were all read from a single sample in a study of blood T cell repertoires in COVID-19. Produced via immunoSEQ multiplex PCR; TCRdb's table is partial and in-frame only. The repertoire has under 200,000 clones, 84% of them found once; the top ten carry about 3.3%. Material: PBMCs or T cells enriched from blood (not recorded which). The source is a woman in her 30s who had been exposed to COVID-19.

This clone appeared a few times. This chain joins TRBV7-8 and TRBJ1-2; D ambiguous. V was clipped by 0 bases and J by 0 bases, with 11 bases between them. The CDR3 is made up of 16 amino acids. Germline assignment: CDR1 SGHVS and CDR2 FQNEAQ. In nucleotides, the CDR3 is TGTGCCAGCAGCTTAGCGCGGCAGCTAGCTAACTATGGCTACACCTTC. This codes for CASSLARQLANYGYTF.

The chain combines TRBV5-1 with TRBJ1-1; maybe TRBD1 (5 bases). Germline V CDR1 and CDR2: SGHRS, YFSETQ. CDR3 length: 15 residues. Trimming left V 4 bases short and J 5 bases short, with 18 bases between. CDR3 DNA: TGCGCCAGCAGCACCGGACCCACTGGGGGGACTGAAGCTTTCTTT. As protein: CASSTGPTGGTEAFF.

The CDR3 coding sequence is TGTGCCAGCCTAGGGGACTCCTACGAGCAGTACTTC. Translating gives CASLGDSYEQYF. The chain couples TRBV27 to TRBJ2-7, with D possibly matching TRBD1 (5 bases). The CDR3 has 12 amino acids. With 8 bases removed from V and 0 bases from J, the gap between germline ends came to 8 bases. Germline loops: CDR1 MNHEY, CDR2 SMNVEV (reference sequence).

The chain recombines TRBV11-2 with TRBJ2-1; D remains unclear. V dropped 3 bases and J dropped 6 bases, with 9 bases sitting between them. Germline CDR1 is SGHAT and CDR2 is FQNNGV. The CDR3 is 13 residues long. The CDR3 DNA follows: TGTGCCAGCAGCTTTGCGAAGCCCAATGAGCAGTTCTTC. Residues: CASSFAKPNEQFF.

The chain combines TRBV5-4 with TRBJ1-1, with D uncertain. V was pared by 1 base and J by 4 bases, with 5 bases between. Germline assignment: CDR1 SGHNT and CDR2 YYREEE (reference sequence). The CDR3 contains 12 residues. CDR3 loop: CASSLLATEAFF. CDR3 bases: TGTGCCAGCAGCTTGTTGGCCACTGAAGCTTTCTTT.

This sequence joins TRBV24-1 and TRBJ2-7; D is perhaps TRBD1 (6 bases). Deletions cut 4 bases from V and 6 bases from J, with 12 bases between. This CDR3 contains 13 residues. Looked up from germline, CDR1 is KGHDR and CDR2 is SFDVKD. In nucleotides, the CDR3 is TGTGCCACCAGTGACGCACAGGGTGGCGAGCAGTACTTC. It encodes CATSDAQGGEQYF.

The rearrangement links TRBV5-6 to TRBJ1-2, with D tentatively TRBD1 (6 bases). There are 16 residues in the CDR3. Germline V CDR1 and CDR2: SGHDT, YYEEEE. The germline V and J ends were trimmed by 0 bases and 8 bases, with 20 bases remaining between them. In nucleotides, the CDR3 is TGTGCCAGCAGCTTGGCCTTTAGTGCACAGGGTGGCGGCTACACCTTC. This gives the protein CASSLAFSAQGGGYTF.

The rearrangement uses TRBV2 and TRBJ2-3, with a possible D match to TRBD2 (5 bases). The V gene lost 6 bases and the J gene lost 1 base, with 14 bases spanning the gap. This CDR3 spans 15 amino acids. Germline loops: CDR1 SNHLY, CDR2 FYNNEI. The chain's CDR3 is CASSPRGIGTDTQYF. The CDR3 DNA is TGTGCCAGCAGCCCTCGGGGAATCGGCACAGATACGCAGTATTTT.

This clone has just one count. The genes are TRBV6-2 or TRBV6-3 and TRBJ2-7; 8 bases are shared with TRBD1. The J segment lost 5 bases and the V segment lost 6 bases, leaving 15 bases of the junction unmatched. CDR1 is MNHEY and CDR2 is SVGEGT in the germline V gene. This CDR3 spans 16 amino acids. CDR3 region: CASSLGGQASRNEQYF. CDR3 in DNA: TGTGCCAGCAGCCTAGGGGGACAGGCCTCAAGGAACGAGCAGTACTTC.

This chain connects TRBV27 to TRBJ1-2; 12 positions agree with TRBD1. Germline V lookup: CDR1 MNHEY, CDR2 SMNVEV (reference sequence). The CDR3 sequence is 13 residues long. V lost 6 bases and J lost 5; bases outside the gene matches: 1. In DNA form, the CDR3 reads TGTGCCAGCAGGGGACAGGGGGCTTATGGCTACACCTTC. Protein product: CASRGQGAYGYTF.

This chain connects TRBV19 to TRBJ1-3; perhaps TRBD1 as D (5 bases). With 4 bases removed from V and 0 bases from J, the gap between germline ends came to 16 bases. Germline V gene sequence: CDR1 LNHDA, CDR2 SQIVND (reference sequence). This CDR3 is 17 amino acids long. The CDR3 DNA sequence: TGTGCCAGTAGTACCGGCGGGGCATGGCTCTCTGGAAACACCATATATTTT. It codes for CASSTGGAWLSGNTIYF.

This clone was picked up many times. The DNA of the CDR3 is TGTGCCAGCAGTGAAGGCGAGAATTCACCCCTCCACTTT. It is translated as CASSEGENSPLHF. The genes are TRBV6-1 and TRBJ1-6, with D hard to call. Deletions cut 1 base from V and 7 bases from J, with 5 bases between. In germline, CDR1 is MNHNS, CDR2 SASEGT. This CDR3 is 13 amino acids long.

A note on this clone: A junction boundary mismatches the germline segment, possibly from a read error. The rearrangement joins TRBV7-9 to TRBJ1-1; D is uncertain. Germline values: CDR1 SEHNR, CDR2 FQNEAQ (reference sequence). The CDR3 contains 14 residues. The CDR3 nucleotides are TGTGCCAGCAGCTTAGCCCTAGAGAGGGCCGAAGGTTCCTTT. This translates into CASSLALERAEGSF. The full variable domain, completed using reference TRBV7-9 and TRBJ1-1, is DTGVSQNPRHKITKRGQNVTFRCDPISEHNRLYWYRQTLGQGPEFLTYFQNEAQLEKSRLLSDRFSAERPKGSFSTLEIQRTEQGDSAMYLCASSLALERAEGSFGQGTRLTVV.

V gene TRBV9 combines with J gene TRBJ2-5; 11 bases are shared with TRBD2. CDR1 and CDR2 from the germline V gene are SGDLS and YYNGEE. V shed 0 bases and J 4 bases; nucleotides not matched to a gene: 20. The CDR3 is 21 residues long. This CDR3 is CASSVERGLGLSGGAGETQYF. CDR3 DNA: TGTGCCAGCAGCGTAGAGCGGGGATTGGGTCTTAGCGGGGGGGCAGGAGAGACCCAGTACTTC. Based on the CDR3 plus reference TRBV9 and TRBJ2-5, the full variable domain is DSGVTQTPKHLITATGQRVTLRCSPRSGDLSVYWYQQSLDQGLQFLIQYYNGEERAKGNILERFSAQQFPDLHSELNLSSLELGDSALYFCASSVERGLGLSGGAGETQYFGPGTRLLVL.

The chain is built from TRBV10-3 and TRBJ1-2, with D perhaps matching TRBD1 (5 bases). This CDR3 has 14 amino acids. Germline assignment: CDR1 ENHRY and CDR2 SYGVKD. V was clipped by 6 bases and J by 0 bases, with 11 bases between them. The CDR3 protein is CAIRPAGTNYGYTF. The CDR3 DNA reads TGTGCCATCAGGCCCGCAGGGACTAACTATGGCTACACCTTC.

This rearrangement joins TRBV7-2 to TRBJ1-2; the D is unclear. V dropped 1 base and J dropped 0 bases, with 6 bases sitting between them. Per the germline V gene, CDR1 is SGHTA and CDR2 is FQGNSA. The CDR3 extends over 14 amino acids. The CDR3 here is CASSLDGANYGYTF. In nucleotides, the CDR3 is TGTGCCAGCAGCTTAGACGGAGCTAACTATGGCTACACCTTC.

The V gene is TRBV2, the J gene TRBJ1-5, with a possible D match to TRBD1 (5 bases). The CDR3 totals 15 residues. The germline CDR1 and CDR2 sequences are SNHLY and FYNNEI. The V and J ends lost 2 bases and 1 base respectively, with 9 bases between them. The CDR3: CASSEQGGSNQPQHF. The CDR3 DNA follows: TGTGCCAGCAGTGAACAGGGAGGCAGCAATCAGCCCCAGCATTTT.

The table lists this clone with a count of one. CDR3 DNA: TGTGCCAGCAGCCCCAAACAGAATTCACCCCTCCACTTT. Residues: CASSPKQNSPLHF. The V and J genes are TRBV3-1 (or the pseudogene TRBV3-2) and TRBJ1-6; D remains unclear. CDR3 length equals 13 residues. CDR1 and CDR2 (germline): LGHDT, YNNKEL (reference sequence). V was trimmed by 4 bases and J by 7 bases, leaving 8 bases between them.